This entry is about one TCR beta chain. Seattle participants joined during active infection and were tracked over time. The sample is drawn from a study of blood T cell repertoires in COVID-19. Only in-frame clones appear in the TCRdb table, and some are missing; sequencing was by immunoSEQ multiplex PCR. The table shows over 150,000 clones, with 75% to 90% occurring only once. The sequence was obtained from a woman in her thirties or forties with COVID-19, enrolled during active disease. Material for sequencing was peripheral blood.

CDR3 protein: CASSATGGRGNSPLHF. Here the CDR3 DNA reads TGTGCCAGTAGCGCGACAGGGGGCCGGGGGAATTCACCCCTCCACTTT. The V and J genes are TRBV19 and TRBJ1-6; 10 bases line up with TRBD1. This CDR3 comprises 16 residues. Germline CDR1 and CDR2: LNHDA and SQIVND (reference sequence). V shed 6 bases and J 7 bases; nucleotides not matched to a gene: 9.